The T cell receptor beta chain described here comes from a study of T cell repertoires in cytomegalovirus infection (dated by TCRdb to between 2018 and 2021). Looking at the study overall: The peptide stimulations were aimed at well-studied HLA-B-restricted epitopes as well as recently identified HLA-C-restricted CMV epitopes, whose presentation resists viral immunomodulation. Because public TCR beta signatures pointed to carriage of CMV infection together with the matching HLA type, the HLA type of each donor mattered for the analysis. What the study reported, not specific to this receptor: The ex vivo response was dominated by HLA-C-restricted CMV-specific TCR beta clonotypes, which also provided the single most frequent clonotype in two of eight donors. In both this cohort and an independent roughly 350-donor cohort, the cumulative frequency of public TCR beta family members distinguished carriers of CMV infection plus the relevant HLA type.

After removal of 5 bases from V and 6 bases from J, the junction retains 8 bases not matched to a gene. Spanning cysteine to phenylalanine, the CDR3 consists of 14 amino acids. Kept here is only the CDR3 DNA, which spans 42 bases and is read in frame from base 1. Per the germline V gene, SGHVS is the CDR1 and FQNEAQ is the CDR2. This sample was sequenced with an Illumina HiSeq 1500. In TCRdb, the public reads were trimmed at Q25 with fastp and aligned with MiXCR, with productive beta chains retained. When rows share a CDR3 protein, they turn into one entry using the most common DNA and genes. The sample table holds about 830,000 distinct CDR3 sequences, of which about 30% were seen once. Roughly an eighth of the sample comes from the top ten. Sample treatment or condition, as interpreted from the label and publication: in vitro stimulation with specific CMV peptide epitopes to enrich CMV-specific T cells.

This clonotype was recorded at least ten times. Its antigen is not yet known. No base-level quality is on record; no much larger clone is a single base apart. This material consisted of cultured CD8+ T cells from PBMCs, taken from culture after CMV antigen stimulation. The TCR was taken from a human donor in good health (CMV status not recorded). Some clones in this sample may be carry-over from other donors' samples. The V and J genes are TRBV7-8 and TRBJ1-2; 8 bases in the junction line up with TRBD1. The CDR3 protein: CASSPGRTGHGYTF. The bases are TGTGCCAGCAGCCCCGGGCGGACAGGGCATGGCTACACCTTC.